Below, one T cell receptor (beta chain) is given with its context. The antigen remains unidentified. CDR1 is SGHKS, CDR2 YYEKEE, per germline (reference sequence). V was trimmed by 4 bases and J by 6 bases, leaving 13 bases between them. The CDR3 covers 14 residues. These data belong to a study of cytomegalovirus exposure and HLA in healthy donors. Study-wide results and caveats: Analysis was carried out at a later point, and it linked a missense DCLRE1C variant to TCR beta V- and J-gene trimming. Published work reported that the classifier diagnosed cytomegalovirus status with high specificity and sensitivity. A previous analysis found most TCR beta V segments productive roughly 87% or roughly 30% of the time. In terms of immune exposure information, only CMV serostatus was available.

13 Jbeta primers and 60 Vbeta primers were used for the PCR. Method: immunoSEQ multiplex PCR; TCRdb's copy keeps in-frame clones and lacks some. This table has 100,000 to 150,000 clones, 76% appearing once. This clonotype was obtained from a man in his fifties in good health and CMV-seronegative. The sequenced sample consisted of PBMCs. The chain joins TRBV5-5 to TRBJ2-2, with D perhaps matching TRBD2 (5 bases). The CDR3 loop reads CASSARAFPGELFF. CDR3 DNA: TGTGCCAGCAGCGCGCGGGCCTTTCCCGGGGAGCTGTTTTTT. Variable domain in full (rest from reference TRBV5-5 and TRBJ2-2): DAGVTQSPTHLIKTRGQQVTLRCSPISGHKSVSWYQQVLGQGPQFIFQYYEKEERGRGNFPDRFSARQFPNYSSELNVNALLLGDSALYLCASSARAFPGELFFGEGSRLTVL.